One and the same sample provided the 17 T cell receptor beta chains below, sequenced in a study of T cell responses to AZD1222 COVID-19 vaccine. The repertoire was sequenced with immunoSEQ multiplex PCR; TCRdb's copy has only in-frame clones and lacks some. The top ten clones hold around 0.96% of a sample with about 180,000 clones, over 80% of them seen once. Here the sequenced sample was peripheral blood, taken 28 days after the second dose of the MenACWY control vaccine. The receptor source for this set is an adult who received the MenACWY meningococcal vaccine as a control.

The rearrangement links TRBV6-5 to TRBJ1-4; no clear D. Trimming pared 5 bases from V and 0 bases from J, leaving 10 bases between. Germline values: CDR1 MNHEY, CDR2 SVGAGI. This CDR3 region has 15 residues. CDR3 region: CASSHDYATNEKLFF. The CDR3 region has the DNA TGTGCCAGCAGTCACGACTATGCAACTAATGAAAAACTGTTTTTT.

The chain uses TRBV7-2 and TRBJ1-2; a possible D gene is TRBD1 (6 bases). CDR3 size: 13 residues. Germline CDR1 SGHTA, CDR2 FQGNSA. V was pared by 5 bases and J by 1 base, with 8 bases between. CDR3 amino acids: CASSRQVNYGYTF. CDR3 nucleotides: TGTGCCAGCAGCCGACAGGTTAACTATGGCTACACCTTC.

This chain links TRBV7-9 with TRBJ1-3; D ambiguous. Germline CDR1 reads SEHNR; CDR2 reads FQNEAQ (reference sequence). CDR3 size: 12 residues. V was pared by 5 bases and J by 4 bases, with 6 bases between. CDR3 DNA sequence: TGTGCCAGCAGCGCAGCAGGAAACACCATATATTTT. Its protein product is CASSAAGNTIYF.

This sequence joins TRBV29-1 and TRBJ2-1; D tentatively reads TRBD1 or TRBD2 (5 bases each). CDR3 size: 12 residues. V was pared by 3 bases and J by 6 bases, with 9 bases between. Per the germline V gene, CDR1 is SQVTM and CDR2 is ANQGSEA. This CDR3 reads CSVDSGGNEQFF. CDR3 DNA sequence: TGCAGCGTTGATTCTGGGGGCAATGAGCAGTTCTTC.

V and J are TRBV12-3 or TRBV12-4 and TRBJ2-2; no firm D call. The V end was cut by 7 bases, the J end by 8 bases, with 14 bases between. This CDR3 has 13 residues. The CDR3 spells CASTPSGSGELFF. As DNA, the CDR3 is TGTGCCAGCACCCCAAGTGGTTCGGGGGAGCTGTTTTTT.

The chain carries TRBV3-1 (or the pseudogene TRBV3-2) and TRBJ2-3, with D possibly matching TRBD1 (6 bases). This CDR3 contains 16 residues. From germline, CDR1 is LGHDT and CDR2 YNNKEL (reference sequence). V dropped 2 bases and J dropped 1 base, with 13 bases sitting between them. The CDR3 sequence is CASSQKGGQRTDTQYF. The CDR3 DNA sequence: TGTGCCAGCAGCCAAAAGGGCGGACAGCGCACAGATACGCAGTATTTT.

V and J are TRBV6-1 and TRBJ2-2; 7 nucleotides align to TRBD1. This CDR3 contains 16 residues. V lost 3 bases and J lost 6; bases outside the gene matches: 10. CDR1 and CDR2 (germline): MNHNS, SASEGT. The CDR3 nucleotides are TGTGCCAGCAGTGATTACAGGGGAGTTGGTTCCGGGGAGCTGTTTTTT. Translation gives CASSDYRGVGSGELFF.

V usage is TRBV7-2 and J usage is TRBJ1-2, with TRBD1 matching 7 bases. CDR3 length: 14 amino acids. J gave up 0 bases and V 7 bases, and 5 bases lay outside the gene matches. Germline V CDR1 and CDR2: SGHTA, FQGNSA. The CDR3: CASTGQEANYGYTF. Here the CDR3 DNA reads TGTGCCAGCACCGGACAGGAGGCTAACTATGGCTACACCTTC.

This clone has only a few counts. The chain employs TRBV5-1 and TRBJ1-2; no clear D. This CDR3 is 13 amino acids long. Germline values: CDR1 SGHRS, CDR2 YFSETQ. Between the trimmed V and J ends, which lost 2 bases and 3 bases, there was a span of 8 bases. CDR3 in amino acids: CASSFGEDYGYTF. The CDR3 DNA follows: TGCGCCAGCAGCTTCGGGGAGGACTATGGCTACACCTTC.

Here the CDR3 DNA reads TGTGCCAGCAACCCTTTCGGGGGCTCTGGAAACACCATATATTTT. Encoded protein: CASNPFGGSGNTIYF. The rearrangement links TRBV28 to TRBJ1-3; TRBD1 might be the D (5 bases). CDR1 MDHEN and CDR2 SYDVKM come from the germline V gene. Trimming shortened V by 7 bases and J by 0 bases, and 13 bases separated the two germline ends. The CDR3 is 15 amino acids.

The genes are TRBV5-1 and TRBJ2-2, with 7 bases that match TRBD1. The CDR3 is made up of 14 amino acids. Germline V CDR1 and CDR2: SGHRS, YFSETQ. J gave up 0 bases and V 4 bases, and 0 bases lay outside the gene matches. In DNA, the CDR3 is TGCGCCAGCAGCGGGACAGCGAACACCGGGGAGCTGTTTTTT. Translated: CASSGTANTGELFF. Together with reference TRBV5-1 and TRBJ2-2, the CDR3 gives the full variable domain: KAGVTQTPRYLIKTRGQQVTLSCSPISGHRSVSWYQQTPGQGLQFLFEYFSETQRNKGNFPGRFSGRQFSNSRSEMNVSTLELGDSALYLCASSGTANTGELFFGEGSRLTVL.

This chain joins TRBV10-1 and TRBJ1-1; 7 bases match TRBD1. Looked up from germline, CDR1 is WNHNN and CDR2 is SYGVQD (reference sequence). Trimming at V came to 6 bases and at J to 4 bases, leaving 8 bases not matched to a gene. The CDR3 contains 14 residues. For the CDR3, the DNA is TGCGCCAGCAGACCTGACAGGGTATTCACTGAAGCTTTCTTT. This translates into CASRPDRVFTEAFF.

CDR3 loop: CASSFRATGAQYF. CDR3 DNA sequence: TGTGCCAGCAGCTTTAGGGCTACCGGGGCCCAGTACTTC. The chain uses TRBV7-9 and TRBJ2-5, with a tentative D call TRBD2 (5 bases). The CDR3 totals 13 residues. Germline V gene lookup returns CDR1 SEHNR and CDR2 FQNEAQ (reference sequence). Trimming removed 3 bases at V and 9 bases at J, with 14 bases between.

The genes are TRBV20-1 and TRBJ1-1; 9 bases match TRBD1. Germline values: CDR1 DFQATT, CDR2 SNEGSKA (reference sequence). The CDR3 sequence is 13 residues long. The V segment lost 6 bases and the J segment 3 bases; nucleotides outside the gene matches: 5. Written as DNA, the CDR3 is TGCAGTGCCAGTAGGGACAGGGACACTGAAGCTTTCTTT. This sequence encodes CSASRDRDTEAFF.

V usage is TRBV25-1 and J usage is TRBJ1-4; D uncertain. Germline CDR1 reads MGHDK; CDR2 reads SYGVNS. The CDR3 is made up of 16 amino acids. V gave up 0 bases and J gave up 5 bases, with 13 bases separating them. The CDR3: CASSEYSRKVNEKLFF. CDR3 bases: TGTGCCAGCAGTGAATATAGTAGGAAGGTCAATGAAAAACTGTTTTTT.

This clone was counted between two and nine times. The J gene is TRBJ2-1, the V gene TRBV7-9; a weak D match, TRBD2 (6 bases). The CDR3 runs to 15 residues. CDR1 and CDR2 (germline): SEHNR, FQNEAQ (reference sequence). Trimming took 5 bases from V and 5 from J, leaving 16 bases between them. This CDR3 reads CASSHWASEHNEQFF. The CDR3 nucleotides read TGTGCCAGCAGCCATTGGGCTAGCGAACACAATGAGCAGTTCTTC.

This rearrangement joins TRBV6-1 to TRBJ1-6; D unresolved. CDR1 MNHNS and CDR2 SASEGT come from the germline V gene. This CDR3 has 14 amino acids. The V end lost 1 base, the J end lost 7 bases, and 8 bases lay between the germline ends. The CDR3 is CASSEGGKNSPLHF. The CDR3 coding sequence is TGTGCCAGCAGTGAAGGAGGGAAGAATTCACCCCTCCACTTT.